Sequencing of this TCR beta chain was carried out in a study of T cell responses to AZD1222 COVID-19 vaccine. Deletions cut 0 bases from V and 4 bases from J, with 8 bases between. The CDR3 length is 14 residues. CDR1 SGDLS and CDR2 YYNGEE come from the germline V gene. Assay: immunoSEQ multiplex PCR; the TCRdb copy retains only in-frame clones and omits some. Here the sample spans about 200,000 clones, around nine tenths being singletons. Regarding this clone: Its antigen is unidentified.

Findings of the study overall: Rises in breadth and depth of Spike-specific TCRs came after two AZD1222 doses. Baseline serostatus was positive in only 5 to 7 AZD1222 recipients. The peak T cell response came first, and repertoires were sampled only after it. Nearly half of spike-specific TCRs reportedly target variant regions that are unmutated in the B.1.351 and B.1.1.7 variants.

The receptor was isolated from an adult who received the MenACWY meningococcal vaccine as a control. This chain connects TRBV9 to TRBJ2-1; D might be TRBD1 (6 bases). The sequenced sample was peripheral blood, obtained 28 days after the second dose of the MenACWY control vaccine. The CDR3: CASSVGGLYNEQFF. The CDR3, as DNA: TGTGCCAGCAGCGTAGGGGGGCTGTACAATGAGCAGTTCTTC.